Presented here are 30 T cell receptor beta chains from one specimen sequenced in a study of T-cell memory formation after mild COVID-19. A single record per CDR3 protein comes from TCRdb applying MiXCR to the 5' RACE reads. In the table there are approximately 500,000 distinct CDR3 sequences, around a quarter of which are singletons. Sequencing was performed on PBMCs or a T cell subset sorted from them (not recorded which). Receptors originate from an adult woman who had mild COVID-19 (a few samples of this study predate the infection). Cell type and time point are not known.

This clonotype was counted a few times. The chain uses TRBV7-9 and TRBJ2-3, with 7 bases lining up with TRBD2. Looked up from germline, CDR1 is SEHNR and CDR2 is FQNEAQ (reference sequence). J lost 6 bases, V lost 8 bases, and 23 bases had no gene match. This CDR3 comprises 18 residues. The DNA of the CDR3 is TGTGCCAGCTCCCAGCGGGGAACCTTCCGGAGAAGGGCGGATACGCAGTATTTT. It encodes CASSQRGTFRRRADTQYF.

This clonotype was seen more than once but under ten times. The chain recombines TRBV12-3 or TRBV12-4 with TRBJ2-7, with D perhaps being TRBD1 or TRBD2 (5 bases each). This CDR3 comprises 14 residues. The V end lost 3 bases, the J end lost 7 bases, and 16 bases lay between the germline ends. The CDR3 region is CASSLTGRVTEQYF. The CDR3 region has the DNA TGTGCCAGCAGTTTGACGGGACGGGTAACGGAGCAGTACTTC.

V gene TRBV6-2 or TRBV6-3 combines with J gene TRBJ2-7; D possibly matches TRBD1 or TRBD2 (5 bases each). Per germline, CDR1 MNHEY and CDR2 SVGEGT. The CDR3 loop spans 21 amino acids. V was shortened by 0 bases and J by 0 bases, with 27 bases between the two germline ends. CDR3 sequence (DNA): TGTGCCAGCAGTTACTCATCTGGACGGGGCGGATTTATCTTTAGCTCCTACGAGCAGTACTTC. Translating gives CASSYSSGRGGFIFSSYEQYF.

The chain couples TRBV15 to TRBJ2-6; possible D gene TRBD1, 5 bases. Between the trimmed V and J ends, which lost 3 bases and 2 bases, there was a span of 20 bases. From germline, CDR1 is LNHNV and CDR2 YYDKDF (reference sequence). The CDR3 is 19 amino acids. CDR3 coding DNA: TGTGCCACCAGCAGGGACCTCAGGGAACCCTTACCTGGGGCCAACGTCCTGACTTTC. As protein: CATSRDLREPLPGANVLTF.

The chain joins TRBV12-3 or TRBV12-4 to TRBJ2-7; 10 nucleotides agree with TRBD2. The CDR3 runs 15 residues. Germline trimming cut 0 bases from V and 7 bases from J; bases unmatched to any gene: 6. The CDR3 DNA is TGTGCCAGCAGTTTAGCGCTAGCGGGAGTAGGTGAGCAGTACTTC. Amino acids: CASSLALAGVGEQYF.

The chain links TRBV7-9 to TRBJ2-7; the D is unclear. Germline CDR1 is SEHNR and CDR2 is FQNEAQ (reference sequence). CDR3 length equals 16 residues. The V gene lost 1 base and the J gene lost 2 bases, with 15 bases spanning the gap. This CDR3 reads CASSLEGYGLAYEQYF. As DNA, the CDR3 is TGTGCCAGCAGCTTAGAGGGCTACGGTCTGGCCTACGAGCAGTACTTC.

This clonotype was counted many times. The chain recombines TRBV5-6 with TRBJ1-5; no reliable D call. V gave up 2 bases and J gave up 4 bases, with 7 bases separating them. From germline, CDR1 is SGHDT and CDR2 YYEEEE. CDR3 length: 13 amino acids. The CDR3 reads CASSLGRNQPQHF. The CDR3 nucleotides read TGTGCCAGCAGCTTAGGACGAAATCAGCCCCAGCATTTT.

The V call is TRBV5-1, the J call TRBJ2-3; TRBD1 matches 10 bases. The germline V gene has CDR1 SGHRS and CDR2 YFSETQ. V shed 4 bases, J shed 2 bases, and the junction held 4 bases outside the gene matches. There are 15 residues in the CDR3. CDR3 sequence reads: CASSAGQGTTDTQYF. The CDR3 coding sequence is TGCGCCAGCAGCGCGGGACAGGGGACCACAGATACGCAGTATTTT.

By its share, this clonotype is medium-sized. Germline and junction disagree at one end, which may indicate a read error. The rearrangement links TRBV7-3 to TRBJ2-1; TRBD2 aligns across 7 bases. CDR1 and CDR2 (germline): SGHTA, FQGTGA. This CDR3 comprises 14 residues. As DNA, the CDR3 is TGCGCCAGCAGCTTGCGACTAGCTCCCAATGAGCAGTTCTTC. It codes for CASSLRLAPNEQFF.

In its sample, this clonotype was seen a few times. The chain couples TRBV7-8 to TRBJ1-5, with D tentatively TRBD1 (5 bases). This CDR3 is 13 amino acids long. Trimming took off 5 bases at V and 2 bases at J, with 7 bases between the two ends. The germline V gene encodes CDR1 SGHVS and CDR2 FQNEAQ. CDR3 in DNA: TGTGCCAGCAGCCGGGACGGCAATCAGCCCCAGCATTTT. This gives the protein CASSRDGNQPQHF.

Here the CDR3 DNA reads TGTGCCAGCAGGGGGAGCGGGAGCCCGGCAGATACGCAGTATTTT. It translates to CASRGSGSPADTQYF. This chain joins TRBV2 and TRBJ2-3; 8 positions agree with TRBD2. The V gene's germline CDR1 is SNHLY and CDR2 FYNNEI. With 6 bases clipped from V and 4 bases from J, the junction kept 9 bases outside the gene matches. CDR3 size: 15 residues.

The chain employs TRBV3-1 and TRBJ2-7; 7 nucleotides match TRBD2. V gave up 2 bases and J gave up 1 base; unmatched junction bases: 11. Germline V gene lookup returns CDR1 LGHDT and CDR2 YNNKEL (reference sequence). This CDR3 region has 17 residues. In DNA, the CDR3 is TGTGCCAGCAGCCAACAGACGGGGGGTATTGGGTCCTACGAGCAGTACTTC. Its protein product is CASSQQTGGIGSYEQYF.

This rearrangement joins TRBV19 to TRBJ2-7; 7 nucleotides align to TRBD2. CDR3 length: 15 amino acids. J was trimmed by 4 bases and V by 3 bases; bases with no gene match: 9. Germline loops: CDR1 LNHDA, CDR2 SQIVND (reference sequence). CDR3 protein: CASSISTSDIYEQYF. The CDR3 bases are TGTGCCAGTAGTATCTCTACTAGCGACATTTACGAGCAGTACTTC.

This chain's CDR3 is CASSPSGGVNTGELFF. The CDR3 region has the DNA TGTGCCAGCAGCCCGAGCGGAGGGGTAAACACCGGGGAGCTGTTTTTT. The chain employs TRBV14 and TRBJ2-2; D is possibly TRBD2 (6 bases). The CDR3 is 16 amino acids. The V end lost 4 bases, the J end lost 2 bases, and 14 bases lay between the germline ends. Germline CDR1 SGHDN, CDR2 FVKESK.

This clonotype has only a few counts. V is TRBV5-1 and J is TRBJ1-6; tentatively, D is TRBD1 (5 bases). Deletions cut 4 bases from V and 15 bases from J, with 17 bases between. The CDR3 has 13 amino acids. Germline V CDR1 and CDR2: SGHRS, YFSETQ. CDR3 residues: CASSPSQGTLLHF. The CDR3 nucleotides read TGCGCCAGCAGCCCGAGCCAAGGGACCCTCCTCCACTTT.

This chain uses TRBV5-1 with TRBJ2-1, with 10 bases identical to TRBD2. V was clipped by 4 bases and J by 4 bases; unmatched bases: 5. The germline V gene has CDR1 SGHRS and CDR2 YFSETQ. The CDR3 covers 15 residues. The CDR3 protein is CASSPLTSGYNEQFF. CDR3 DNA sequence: TGCGCCAGCAGCCCCCTGACTAGCGGGTACAATGAGCAGTTCTTC.

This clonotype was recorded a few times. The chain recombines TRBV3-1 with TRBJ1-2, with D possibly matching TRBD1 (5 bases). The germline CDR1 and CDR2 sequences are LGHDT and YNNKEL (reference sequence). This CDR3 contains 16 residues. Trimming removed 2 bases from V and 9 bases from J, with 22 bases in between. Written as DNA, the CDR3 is TGTGCCAGCAGCCAAAAACACGATGGCAGGGCCGGGAGCTACACCTTC. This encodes CASSQKHDGRAGSYTF.

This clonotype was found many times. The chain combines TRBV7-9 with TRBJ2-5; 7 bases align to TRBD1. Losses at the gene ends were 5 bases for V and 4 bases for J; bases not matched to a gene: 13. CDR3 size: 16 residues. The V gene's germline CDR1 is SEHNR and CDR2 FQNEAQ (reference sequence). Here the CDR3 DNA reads TGTGCCAGCAGCGAAACTCAGGGGGTAGGGGGAGAGACCCAGTACTTC. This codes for CASSETQGVGGETQYF.

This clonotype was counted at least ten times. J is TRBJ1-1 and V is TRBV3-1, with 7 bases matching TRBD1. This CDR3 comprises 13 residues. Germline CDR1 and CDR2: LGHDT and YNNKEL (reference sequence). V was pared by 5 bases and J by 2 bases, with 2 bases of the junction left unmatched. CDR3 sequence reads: CASSDRVNTEAFF. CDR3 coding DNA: TGTGCCAGCAGCGACAGGGTAAACACTGAAGCTTTCTTT.

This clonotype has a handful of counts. The CDR3 sequence is CASSYVDEQFF. CDR3 DNA: TGTGCCAGCAGTTATGTAGATGAGCAGTTCTTC. The chain combines TRBV6-2 or TRBV6-3 with TRBJ2-1; unclear D gene. V lost 3 bases, J lost 8 bases, and 5 bases lay in between. Germline V lookup: CDR1 MNHEY, CDR2 SVGEGT. CDR3 length: 11 amino acids.

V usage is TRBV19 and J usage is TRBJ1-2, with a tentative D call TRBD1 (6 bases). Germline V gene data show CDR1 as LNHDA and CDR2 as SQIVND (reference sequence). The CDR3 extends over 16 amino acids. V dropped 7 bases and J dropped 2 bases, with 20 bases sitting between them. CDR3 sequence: CASNSVGGQGNYGYTF. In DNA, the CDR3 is TGTGCCAGTAACTCCGTGGGGGGGCAGGGCAACTATGGCTACACCTTC.

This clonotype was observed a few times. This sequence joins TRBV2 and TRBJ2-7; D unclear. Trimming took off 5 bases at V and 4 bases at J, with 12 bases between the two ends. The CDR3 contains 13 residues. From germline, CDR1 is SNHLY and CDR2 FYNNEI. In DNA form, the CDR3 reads TGTGCCAGCAGTCCCCACGGAGATTACGAGCAGTACTTC. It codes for CASSPHGDYEQYF.

CDR3 bases: TGCAGCGTTAAGGGGGTGGGAAGTTCACCCCTCCACTTT. Its protein product is CSVKGVGSSPLHF. The chain is built from TRBV29-1 and TRBJ1-6; perhaps TRBD1 as D (6 bases). Germline V gene lookup returns CDR1 SQVTM and CDR2 ANQGSEA. The V end lost 5 bases, the J end lost 9 bases, and 14 bases lay between the germline ends. This CDR3 has 13 amino acids. Combining the CDR3 with reference TRBV29-1 and TRBJ1-6 gives the whole variable domain SAVISQKPSRDICQRGTSLTIQCQVDSQVTMMFWYRQQPGQSLTLIATANQGSEATYESGFVIDKFPISRPNLTFSTLTVSNMSPEDSSIYLCSVKGVGSSPLHFGNGTRLTVT.

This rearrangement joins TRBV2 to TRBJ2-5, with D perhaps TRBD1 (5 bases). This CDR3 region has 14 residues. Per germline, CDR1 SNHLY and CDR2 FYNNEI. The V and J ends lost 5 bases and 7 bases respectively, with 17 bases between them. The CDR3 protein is CASSQGEPRRTQYF. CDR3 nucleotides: TGTGCCAGCAGTCAGGGTGAACCAAGACGGACCCAGTACTTC.

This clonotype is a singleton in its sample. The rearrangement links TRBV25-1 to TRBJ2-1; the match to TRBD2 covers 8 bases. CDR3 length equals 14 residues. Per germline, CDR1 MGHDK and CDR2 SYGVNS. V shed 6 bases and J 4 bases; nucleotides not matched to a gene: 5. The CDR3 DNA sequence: TGTGCCAGCAGCTTTAGCGGGAAGTACAATGAGCAGTTCTTC. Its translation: CASSFSGKYNEQFF. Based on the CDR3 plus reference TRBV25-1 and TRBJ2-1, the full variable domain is EADIYQTPRYLVIGTGKKITLECSQTMGHDKMYWYQQDPGMELHLIHYSYGVNSTEKGDLSSESTVSRIRTEHFPLTLESARPSHTSQYLCASSFSGKYNEQFFGPGTRLTVL.

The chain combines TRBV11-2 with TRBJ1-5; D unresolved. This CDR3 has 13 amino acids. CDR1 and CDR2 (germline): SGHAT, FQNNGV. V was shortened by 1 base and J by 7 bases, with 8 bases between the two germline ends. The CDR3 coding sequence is TGTGCCAGCAGCTTAGGGGTTGGGCAGCCCCAGCATTTT. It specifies CASSLGVGQPQHF. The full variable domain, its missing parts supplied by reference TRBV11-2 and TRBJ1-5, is EAGVAQSPRYKIIEKRQSVAFWCNPISGHATLYWYQQILGQGPKLLIQFQNNGVVDDSQLPKDRFSAERLKGVDSTLKIQPAKLEDSAVYLCASSLGVGQPQHFGDGTRLSIL.

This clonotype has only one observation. The CDR3 DNA sequence: TGTGCCATCAGTGAACAGGGAGATGGGGCCAACGTCCTGACTTTC. This sequence encodes CAISEQGDGANVLTF. The genes are TRBV10-3 and TRBJ2-6; TRBD1 is a possible D gene (6 bases). Germline CDR1 is ENHRY and CDR2 is SYGVKD. This CDR3 contains 15 residues. V was pared by 3 bases and J by 3 bases, with 9 bases between.

CDR3 loop: CASSTQATDTQYF. CDR3 sequence (DNA): TGTGCCAGCAGCACCCAGGCCACAGATACGCAGTATTTT. The chain combines TRBV7-2 with TRBJ2-3; D ambiguous. The CDR3 is made up of 13 amino acids. Trimming left V 5 bases short and J 2 bases short, with 8 bases between. The germline V gene encodes CDR1 SGHTA and CDR2 FQGNSA.

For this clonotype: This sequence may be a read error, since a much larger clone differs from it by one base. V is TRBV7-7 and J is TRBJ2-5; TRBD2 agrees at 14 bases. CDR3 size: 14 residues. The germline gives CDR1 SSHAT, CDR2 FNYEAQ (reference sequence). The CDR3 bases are TGTACTAGCAGCTCCGGACTAGCGGGAGGGACCCAGTACTTC. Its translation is CTSSSGLAGGTQYF. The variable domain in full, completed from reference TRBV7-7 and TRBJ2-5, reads GAGVSQSPRYKVTKRGQDVTLRCDPISSHATLYWYQQALGQGPEFLTYFNYEAQPDKSGLPSDRFSAERPEGSISTLTIQRTEQRDSAMYRCTSSSGLAGGTQYFGPGTRLLVL.

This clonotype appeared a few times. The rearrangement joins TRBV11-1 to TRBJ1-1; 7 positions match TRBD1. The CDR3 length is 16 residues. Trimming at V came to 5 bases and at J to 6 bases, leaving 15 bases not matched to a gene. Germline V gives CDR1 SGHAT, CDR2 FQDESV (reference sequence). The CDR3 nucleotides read TGTGCCAGCAGCGCCCGGGACAGCCTAATGTTGGCTGAAGCTTTCTTT. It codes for CASSARDSLMLAEAFF.